Each of the 10 T cell receptor beta chains below was sequenced from the same sample in a study of Graves' ophthalmopathy and Graves' hyperthyroidism (dated by TCRdb to 2016 to 2019). The instrument given in TCRdb is Illumina HiSeq 2000. TCR beta CDR3 regions were amplified from RNA transcripts for repertoire sequencing. A first-round RT-PCR used HTBI primers with the Qiagen OneStep RT-PCR kit, followed by a second-round multiplex PCR, size selection and purification. TCRdb itself trimmed the public reads at Q25 with fastp, ran MiXCR and retained productive beta chains. Identical CDR3 proteins give one entry, which carries the most common genes and DNA. The sample yields 350,000 to 450,000 distinct CDR3 sequences; 21% were counted once. The ten largest clones add up to under 3.5% of the sample. The sequencing sample was made of peripheral blood. The source is a young woman with stable Graves' hyperthyroidism. Donor details come from another sample of the same person, matched by shared clones.

This clonotype was counted many times. The J gene is TRBJ2-5, the V gene TRBV11-3, with 8 bases that match TRBD1. CDR3 length: 17 amino acids. Trimming removed 0 bases from V and 5 bases from J; junction bases left unmatched: 11. Germline V gene sequence: CDR1 SGHNT, CDR2 YENEEA. CDR3 protein: CASSLDAQGAIRETQYF. CDR3 nucleotide sequence: TGTGCCAGCAGCTTAGATGCCCAGGGGGCAATAAGGGAGACCCAGTACTTC.

V is TRBV6-4 and J is TRBJ2-5; no firm D call. Per germline, CDR1 MRHNA and CDR2 SNTAGT. With 5 bases removed from V and 3 bases from J, the gap between germline ends came to 13 bases. The CDR3 contains 14 residues. This CDR3 is CASSSQSGEETQYF. The DNA of the CDR3 is TGTGCCAGCAGTAGCCAATCGGGTGAAGAGACCCAGTACTTC.

This clonotype was seen at least ten times. This chain joins TRBV19 and TRBJ2-7; TRBD1 matches at 7 bases. Germline CDR1 LNHDA, CDR2 SQIVND (reference sequence). After removal of 5 bases from V and 3 bases from J, the junction contained 13 bases not matched to a gene. The CDR3 covers 16 residues. The CDR3 sequence is CASSATGSLGIYEQYF. The DNA of the CDR3 is TGTGCCAGTAGTGCGACAGGGTCCCTTGGTATCTACGAGCAGTACTTC.

In this sample, this clonotype turned up many times. The genes are TRBV30 and TRBJ2-5; 7 bases are shared with TRBD2. V dropped 2 bases and J dropped 4; count of bases not matched to a gene: 7. Germline CDR1 GTSNPN, CDR2 SVGIG (reference sequence). The CDR3 is made up of 14 amino acids. The CDR3 protein is CAWSPYGLGETQYF. CDR3 coding DNA: TGTGCCTGGAGTCCCTATGGACTAGGAGAGACCCAGTACTTC.

The J gene is TRBJ1-1, the V gene TRBV6-5, with a possible D match to TRBD1 (5 bases). In germline, CDR1 is MNHEY, CDR2 SVGAGI. The CDR3 is 14 amino acids. V lost 2 bases, J lost 4 bases, and 11 bases lay in between. The CDR3 region is CASSYGGLSTEAFF. CDR3 sequence (DNA): TGTGCCAGCAGTTACGGGGGATTGAGCACTGAAGCTTTCTTT.

This clonotype was found many times. CDR3 residues: CASSLGRVNTEAFF. CDR3 sequence (DNA): TGCGCCAGCAGCTTGGGGCGGGTGAACACTGAAGCTTTCTTT. V is TRBV5-1 and J is TRBJ1-1, with unresolved D. The CDR3 is 14 amino acids. V dropped 0 bases and J dropped 0 bases, with 6 bases sitting between them. Germline V gene data show CDR1 as SGHRS and CDR2 as YFSETQ. The full variable domain, completed using reference TRBV5-1 and TRBJ1-1, is KAGVTQTPRYLIKTRGQQVTLSCSPISGHRSVSWYQQTPGQGLQFLFEYFSETQRNKGNFPGRFSGRQFSNSRSEMNVSTLELGDSALYLCASSLGRVNTEAFFGQGTRLTVV.

The sample holds many counts of this clonotype. The gene calls are TRBV25-1 and TRBJ2-2; D may be TRBD2 (5 bases). Trimming cost V 2 bases and J 4 bases, with 11 bases left between them. Germline lookup yields CDR1 MGHDK and CDR2 SYGVNS. This CDR3 region has 15 residues. The CDR3 is CASSEQTKSTGELFF. CDR3 DNA sequence: TGTGCCAGCAGTGAACAGACTAAATCCACCGGGGAGCTGTTTTTT.

This clonotype has at least ten counts. The chain couples TRBV7-2 to TRBJ1-2; no clear D. V lost 1 base, J lost 4 bases, and 10 bases lay in between. The CDR3 length is 14 residues. The germline CDR1 and CDR2 sequences are SGHTA and FQGNSA. The CDR3 region is CASSLEVAVYGYTF. In DNA form, the CDR3 reads TGTGCCAGCAGCTTAGAGGTAGCGGTCTATGGCTACACCTTC.

In its sample, this clonotype was seen many times. V is TRBV20-1 and J is TRBJ1-5; the D gene is possibly TRBD1 (5 bases). The ends were cut back, 1 base at V and 3 bases at J, with 16 bases in the middle. CDR1 is DFQATT, CDR2 SNEGSKA, per germline (reference sequence). The CDR3 runs to 16 residues. The CDR3 loop is CSARGRGGANNQPQHF. For the CDR3, the DNA is TGCAGTGCTAGAGGGCGCGGAGGGGCAAACAATCAGCCCCAGCATTTT.

At least ten counts were recorded for this clonotype. The rearrangement uses TRBV28 and TRBJ1-1, with a tentative D call TRBD1 (6 bases). The V gene lost 7 bases and the J gene lost 5 bases, with 17 bases spanning the gap. Looked up from germline, CDR1 is MDHEN and CDR2 is SYDVKM. This CDR3 is built from 14 residues. This CDR3 reads CASTIGGRGTEAFF. CDR3 nucleotide sequence: TGTGCCAGCACTATTGGGGGCAGGGGAACTGAAGCTTTCTTT.